This T cell receptor (beta chain) was profiled in a study of blood T cell repertoires in COVID-19. Study background: Researchers got acute and convalescent COVID-19 samples from the United States, Italy and Spain. Nucleic acid was either cDNA or gDNA, and it came from T cells, B-cell-depleted T cells, or PBMCs.

Original analysis: Estimates of nucleated cell counts were drawn from the amplification of reference gene primers. Assay: immunoSEQ multiplex PCR; the TCRdb copy retains only in-frame clones and omits some. V, J and clone size were drawn from that table, and D and trimming were deduced from the DNA. Counted here are 85,000 to 90,000 clones, 86% occurring once; the ten biggest clones make up 25%. Germline-derived CDR1 and CDR2 are LNHNV and YYDKDF (reference sequence). V was cut by 6 bases and J by 3 bases, with 14 bases left in between. This CDR3 is 14 amino acids long. The specimen sequenced was peripheral blood. The TCR was taken from a human donor in a cohort sampled during active COVID-19. The gene calls are TRBV15 and TRBJ1-2; D not resolved. The CDR3 bases are TGTGCCACCAGTGGTTTGGAGGGCTACTATGGCTACACCTTC. It encodes CATSGLEGYYGYTF.